This entry describes one T cell receptor (beta chain). The CDR3 consists of 15 residues. With 6 bases removed from V and 0 bases from J, the gap between germline ends came to 12 bases. CDR1 is SNHLY, CDR2 FYNNEI, per germline. The time point denotes: newly diagnosed GD, antithyroid drugs for less than 3 months. TCR sequences were obtained from RNA taken from PBMCs. The sample belongs to a study of regulatory T cells in long-lasting Graves disease. Arm-PCR of CDR3 regions with iRepertoire HTBI primers generated TCR beta libraries. TCRdb independently ran MiXCR on the multiplex PCR reads; one entry per CDR3 protein. The table includes 400,000 to 650,000 distinct CDR3 sequences, about 16% detected once. These data are also associated with another study on T cells in Graves' hyperthyroidism and ophthalmopathy. This second report adds: Recently diagnosed hyperthyroidism of less than 2 months' duration affected patients aged 18 to 65. Patients having uncontrolled infection, another autoimmune disease, pregnancy or lactation were not included. Among clonotypes expanded in thyroid above 0.001, most were also found in blood.

The chain couples TRBV2 to TRBJ2-1, with D possibly being TRBD2 (5 bases). The sample consisted of peripheral blood mononuclear cells (PBMCs), taken at new diagnosis, from a patient treated with antithyroid drugs. The receptor was isolated from a woman aged 35 to 60 with Graves disease. This chain's CDR3 is CASSVVGSSYNEQFF. Written as DNA, the CDR3 is TGTGCCAGCAGCGTAGTGGGGAGCTCCTACAATGAGCAGTTCTTC.